This record concerns one TCR beta chain sequence. Antigen: not known. A read error may produce the germline difference seen at one junction end. This sample was taken from a study of T cells in Graves' hyperthyroidism and ophthalmopathy. General study results and limits: Ophthalmopathy, which appeared later, was predicted by the model a median roughly 6.4 months before onset.

The germline CDR1 and CDR2 sequences are ENHRY and SYGVKD. The CDR3 is made up of 14 amino acids. Those patients with uncontrolled infection, other autoimmune disease, pregnancy or lactation were excluded. Amplified regions were TCR beta CDR3 sequences from RNA transcripts. HTBI primers were used for first-round RT-PCR of the TCR CDR3. Each CDR3 protein is one row after TCRdb ran MiXCR on the multiplex PCR reads. The repertoire consists of around 520,000 distinct CDR3 sequences, with about 14% occurring once and the leading ten covering approximately 15%. This chain links TRBV10-3 with TRBJ1-1; tentative D call: TRBD1 (6 bases). The sequence derives from a woman in her thirties or forties with Graves' hyperthyroidism. Specimen: blood. The DNA of the CDR3 is TGTGCCATCAAACAACAGGGCAGGAACACTGAAGCTCTCTTT. Translating gives CAIKQQGRNTEALF.